A selection of T cell receptor beta chains follows, all from one sample in a study of CD8 T cells in ankylosing spondylitis. TCRdb itself ran the 5' RACE reads through MiXCR, one entry per CDR3 protein. The data contain some 240,000 distinct CDR3 sequences, roughly 18% of them singletons. Sequencing used blood, either unsorted or a sorted T cell fraction (not recorded which). The receptors here all came from a male donor with ankylosing spondylitis or in good health (not recorded which). The CDR3 runs from the conserved cysteine through the conserved F or W. The D gene is left open where the match is weak. Clone size is shown for a subset of rows, as once, few, many or a class of expanded clone.

clone_size: many; v_call: TRBV29-1; d_call: TRBD1; j_call: TRBJ2-2; cdr3_nt: TGCAGCGTCTGGGGACAGGGGGCGAACACCGGGGAGCTGTTTTTT; cdr3_aa: CSVWGQGANTGELFF
clone_size: few; v_call: TRBV29-1; d_call: .; j_call: TRBJ2-2; cdr3_nt: TGCAGCGTGTGGGGGGATACCGGGGAGCTGTTTTTT; cdr3_aa: CSVWGDTGELFF
clone_size: few; v_call: TRBV2; d_call: .; j_call: TRBJ1-1; cdr3_nt: TGTGCCAGCAGTGAAATGTCTGGTCTTCCCCCTGAAGCTTTCTTT; cdr3_aa: CASSEMSGLPPEAFF
clone_size: .; v_call: TRBV7-9; d_call: TRBD1; j_call: TRBJ1-1; cdr3_nt: TGTGCCAGCACCCTAGACAGGGGGAACACTGAAGCTTTCTTT; cdr3_aa: CASTLDRGNTEAFF
clone_size: .; v_call: TRBV29-1; d_call: .; j_call: TRBJ2-1; cdr3_nt: TGCAGCGTCCGCCTAGGCAATGAGCAGTTCTTC; cdr3_aa: CSVRLGNEQFF
clone_size: .; v_call: TRBV7-9; d_call: .; j_call: TRBJ2-2; cdr3_nt: TGTGCCAGCAGCTTTGCCGGGCTCAACACCGGGGAGCTGTTTTTT; cdr3_aa: CASSFAGLNTGELFF
clone_size: once; v_call: TRBV12-3/TRBV12-4; d_call: .; j_call: TRBJ2-3; cdr3_nt: TGTGCCAGCAGTTTTGTAAGCGACCCAGATACGCAGTATTTT; cdr3_aa: CASSFVSDPDTQYF
clone_size: .; v_call: TRBV3-1; d_call: .; j_call: TRBJ2-7; cdr3_nt: TGTGCCAGCAGCCCCCGAGACAGGCCCCTCTACGAGCAGTACTTC; cdr3_aa: CASSPRDRPLYEQYF
clone_size: .; v_call: TRBV20-1; d_call: TRBD2; j_call: TRBJ2-3; cdr3_nt: TGCAGTGCTAGAGTAGCGGGAGGTTTGGCCGCTAGCACAGATACGCAGTATTTT; cdr3_aa: CSARVAGGLAASTDTQYF
clone_size: .; v_call: TRBV9; d_call: .; j_call: TRBJ2-7; cdr3_nt: TGTGCCAGCAGCGCGGGGGGACAGGACTACGAGCAGTACTTC; cdr3_aa: CASSAGGQDYEQYF
clone_size: .; v_call: TRBV5-6; d_call: .; j_call: TRBJ2-3; cdr3_nt: TGTGCCAGCAGCTCCTCCGGCCGCTCAGATACGCAGTATTTT; cdr3_aa: CASSSSGRSDTQYF
clone_size: .; v_call: TRBV7-2; d_call: .; j_call: TRBJ1-1; cdr3_nt: TGTGCCAGCAGCTTCCTAATCCGGGACGGAGAAGCTTTCTTT; cdr3_aa: CASSFLIRDGEAFF
clone_size: .; v_call: TRBV30; d_call: TRBD1; j_call: TRBJ2-2; cdr3_nt: TGTGCCTGGAGTACAGGGGCTGTCACCGGGGAGCTGTTTTTT; cdr3_aa: CAWSTGAVTGELFF
clone_size: .; v_call: TRBV6-5; d_call: .; j_call: TRBJ1-2; cdr3_nt: TGTGCCAGCAGTTACGCCCCTGGGGCGGACTATGGCTACACCTTC; cdr3_aa: CASSYAPGADYGYTF
clone_size: .; v_call: TRBV11-1; d_call: .; j_call: TRBJ2-5; cdr3_nt: TGTGCCAGCAGCTCCGGGGACGGGAGTTGGTCTGATGGAGAGACCCAGTACTTC; cdr3_aa: CASSSGDGSWSDGETQYF
clone_size: few; v_call: TRBV7-6; d_call: TRBD1; j_call: TRBJ1-3; cdr3_nt: TGTGCCAGCAGCGCCAAGACAGGGAGACTCTCTGGAAACACCATATATTTT; cdr3_aa: CASSAKTGRLSGNTIYF
clone_size: .; v_call: TRBV28; d_call: TRBD2; j_call: TRBJ2-3; cdr3_nt: TGTGCCAGCAGTCATACTAGCGGGAGAGCAGATACGCAGTATTTT; cdr3_aa: CASSHTSGRADTQYF
clone_size: many; v_call: TRBV6-5; d_call: TRBD2; j_call: TRBJ2-1; cdr3_nt: TGTGCCAGCAGTTACTCGACCTATAGACTAGCGGGGGACAATGAGCAGTTCTTC; cdr3_aa: CASSYSTYRLAGDNEQFF
clone_size: .; v_call: TRBV20-1; d_call: .; j_call: TRBJ1-6; cdr3_nt: TGCAGTGCTAGAAAACCGAGAGTTAACAGGGAGTACGAGACACCCCTCCACTTT; cdr3_aa: CSARKPRVNREYETPLHF
clone_size: few; v_call: TRBV29-1; d_call: .; j_call: TRBJ2-3; cdr3_nt: TGCAGCGCGGTATACGCCGCTACTAGCACAGATACGCAGTATTTT; cdr3_aa: CSAVYAATSTDTQYF
clone_size: .; v_call: TRBV6-1; d_call: .; j_call: TRBJ1-1; cdr3_nt: TGTGCCAGCAGTGAAGACTGGGGGCTAGCTAGCACTGAAGCTTTCTTT; cdr3_aa: CASSEDWGLASTEAFF
clone_size: many; v_call: TRBV4-3; d_call: TRBD2; j_call: TRBJ2-1; cdr3_nt: TGCGCCAGCAGCCAAGGACCGTCTCTGGCGGGGGACAATGAGCAGTTCTTC; cdr3_aa: CASSQGPSLAGDNEQFF
clone_size: .; v_call: TRBV5-1; d_call: TRBD1; j_call: TRBJ2-7; cdr3_nt: TGCGCCAGCAGCCGGGACAGGGAAACCTACGAGCAGTACTTC; cdr3_aa: CASSRDRETYEQYF
clone_size: many; v_call: TRBV5-1; d_call: TRBD2; j_call: TRBJ2-2; cdr3_nt: TGCGCCAGCAGCTGGACTAGGACCGGGGAGCTGTTTTTT; cdr3_aa: CASSWTRTGELFF
clone_size: .; v_call: TRBV20-1; d_call: .; j_call: TRBJ1-6; cdr3_nt: TGCAGTGCTAGACCGCAAGGCACGAGCTCCTATAATTCACCCCTCCACTTT; cdr3_aa: CSARPQGTSSYNSPLHF
clone_size: .; v_call: TRBV19; d_call: .; j_call: TRBJ2-3; cdr3_nt: TGTGCCAGTGGGAACTGGGGGAGCACAGATACGCAGTATTTT; cdr3_aa: CASGNWGSTDTQYF
clone_size: few; v_call: TRBV7-2; d_call: .; j_call: TRBJ2-3; cdr3_nt: TGTGCCAGCAGCTCGACAGCGCCGACAGATACGCAGTATTTT; cdr3_aa: CASSSTAPTDTQYF
clone_size: many; v_call: TRBV4-1; d_call: .; j_call: TRBJ2-3; cdr3_nt: TGCGCCAGCAGCCAAGACGGGGCAGATACGCAGTATTTT; cdr3_aa: CASSQDGADTQYF
clone_size: .; v_call: TRBV6-8; d_call: .; j_call: TRBJ2-7; cdr3_nt: TGTGCCAGCAGTTATTACAGGAACTCCTACGAGCAGTACTTC; cdr3_aa: CASSYYRNSYEQYF
clone_size: .; v_call: TRBV29-1; d_call: TRBD1; j_call: TRBJ2-7; cdr3_nt: TGCAGCGTTGAAGCCGGGACAGCGTACGAGCAGTACTTC; cdr3_aa: CSVEAGTAYEQYF
clone_size: .; v_call: TRBV29-1; d_call: TRBD1; j_call: TRBJ2-1; cdr3_nt: TGCAGCGTTGATTGGGACAGGGTATTGGATGAGCAGTTCTTC; cdr3_aa: CSVDWDRVLDEQFF
clone_size: few; v_call: TRBV12-3/TRBV12-4; d_call: .; j_call: TRBJ2-1; cdr3_nt: TGTGCCAGCAGTGCGGCCGGGGCCCACCCCACCTACAATGAGCAGTTCTTC; cdr3_aa: CASSAAGAHPTYNEQFF
clone_size: few; v_call: TRBV3-1; d_call: TRBD2; j_call: TRBJ2-1; cdr3_nt: TGTGCCAGCAGCCAACAAACGGGGCGGGAGGGCGAATTGTTCTTC; cdr3_aa: CASSQQTGREGELFF
clone_size: few; v_call: TRBV20-1; d_call: TRBD2; j_call: TRBJ2-1; cdr3_nt: TGCAGTGCCCGTCAGGGAGGGGTTGAGCAGTTCTTC; cdr3_aa: CSARQGGVEQFF
clone_size: .; v_call: TRBV20-1; d_call: .; j_call: TRBJ2-1; cdr3_nt: TGCAGTGCTAGAAAGGAGGGCGAGGCCAATGAGCAGTTCTTC; cdr3_aa: CSARKEGEANEQFF
clone_size: few; v_call: TRBV7-6; d_call: .; j_call: TRBJ2-1; cdr3_nt: TGTGCCAGCAGCTTGGAAATAGGTGAGCAGTTCTTC; cdr3_aa: CASSLEIGEQFF
clone_size: .; v_call: TRBV20-1; d_call: .; j_call: TRBJ2-3; cdr3_nt: TGCAGTGCCGGCGACGGGGCGGGGTCCGATACGCAGTATTTT; cdr3_aa: CSAGDGAGSDTQYF
clone_size: many; v_call: TRBV29-1; d_call: .; j_call: TRBJ2-5; cdr3_nt: TGCAGCGTTGTTTGGGACGGTGTTGGGACCCAGTACTTC; cdr3_aa: CSVVWDGVGTQYF
clone_size: .; v_call: TRBV12-3/TRBV12-4; d_call: TRBD2; j_call: TRBJ2-5; cdr3_nt: TGTGCCAGCAGGCTTCTTAGCGGGAGGCTGGGGCAAGAGACCCAGTACTTC; cdr3_aa: CASRLLSGRLGQETQYF
clone_size: .; v_call: TRBV4-3; d_call: .; j_call: TRBJ1-4; cdr3_nt: TGCGCCAGCAGCCAAGATCGGGGGAGTCGGGAAAAACTGTTTTTT; cdr3_aa: CASSQDRGSREKLFF
clone_size: many; v_call: TRBV4-2; d_call: .; j_call: TRBJ2-3; cdr3_nt: TGTGCCAGCAGCCAAGATCCCCTAATATTGCAGTATTTT; cdr3_aa: CASSQDPLILQYF
clone_size: .; v_call: TRBV6-2/TRBV6-3; d_call: TRBD2; j_call: TRBJ2-7; cdr3_nt: TGTGCCAGCAGTTCGGGACTAGCGGTACCCTACGAGCAGTACTTC; cdr3_aa: CASSSGLAVPYEQYF
clone_size: few; v_call: TRBV4-2; d_call: .; j_call: TRBJ2-1; cdr3_nt: TGTGCCAGCAGCCAAGATTTTTCAGGGAACCCCTACAATGAGCAGTTCTTC; cdr3_aa: CASSQDFSGNPYNEQFF
clone_size: .; v_call: TRBV12-3/TRBV12-4; d_call: .; j_call: TRBJ2-5; cdr3_nt: TGTGCCAGCAGTTATCAGGCCGAAGAGACCCAGTGCTTC; cdr3_aa: CASSYQAEETQCF
clone_size: .; v_call: TRBV12-3/TRBV12-4; d_call: .; j_call: TRBJ2-7; cdr3_nt: TGTGCCAGCAGTTTATCGCAGGGATGGGATCCCTACGAGCAGTACTTC; cdr3_aa: CASSLSQGWDPYEQYF
clone_size: many; v_call: TRBV5-1; d_call: .; j_call: TRBJ2-7; cdr3_nt: TGCGCCAGCAGCAGTAGCGGTGGGACCTACGAGCAGTACTTC; cdr3_aa: CASSSSGGTYEQYF
clone_size: .; v_call: TRBV29-1; d_call: .; j_call: TRBJ2-1; cdr3_nt: TGCAGCGTTGTGAAGGGGCAGGGGAGCTCCTACAATGAGCAGTTCTTC; cdr3_aa: CSVVKGQGSSYNEQFF
clone_size: .; v_call: TRBV25-1; d_call: .; j_call: TRBJ2-5; cdr3_nt: TGTGCCAGCAGTGAATGGGGGCGGCAAGAGACCCAGTACTTC; cdr3_aa: CASSEWGRQETQYF
clone_size: .; v_call: TRBV20-1; d_call: .; j_call: TRBJ2-3; cdr3_nt: TGCAGTGCTAGAGATGACCAGGCAGCTAGCACAGATACGCAGTATTTT; cdr3_aa: CSARDDQAASTDTQYF
clone_size: few; v_call: TRBV5-5; d_call: TRBD1; j_call: TRBJ2-7; cdr3_nt: TGTGCCAGCAGCCCTCGACAGGGCGTGGGGGAGCAGTACTTC; cdr3_aa: CASSPRQGVGEQYF
clone_size: few; v_call: TRBV20-1; d_call: TRBD2; j_call: TRBJ2-7; cdr3_nt: TGCAGTGCTTGGAGTAGCGGGAGGGACTCCTACGAGCAGTACTTC; cdr3_aa: CSAWSSGRDSYEQYF